The subject of this entry is one T cell receptor beta chain. Its target is not known. The record originates from a study of CXCR3-negative and CXCR3-positive naive CD8 T cells. Across the study: Some 130 million TRB reads were obtained in total, which works out to about 1.5 +/- 0.3 million per library.

The CDR3 runs to 14 residues. Germline V gene lookup returns CDR1 MNHNS and CDR2 SASEGT. Study-wide findings and caveats: Both of the naive subsets showed about the same high diversity, but memory CD8+ cells had much less. Similar levels of surface CD5 were seen between naive subsets; TCR strength was inferred from TRB CDR3 properties. Naive CXCR3-positive cells had TRB CDR3s more hydrophobic than those of CXCR3-negative naive cells. Within a donor, both naive subsets shared TRBV-TRBJ usage, unlike memory cells.

UMI-labeled TRB cDNA libraries were prepared by 5' RACE. Using the 5' RACE reads, TCRdb records one entry per CDR3 protein without DNA. Listed are 130,000 to 150,000 distinct CDR3 sequences; approximately 0.27% falls within the top ten. The TCR was taken from a human donor in good health. Some clones in this sample may be carry-over from other donors' samples. The genes are TRBV6-1 and TRBJ1-1. The sequenced material came from naive CXCR3+ CD8+ T cells from blood. The subset was: CD45RO-CCR7+CD27+CD95- naive CD8+ T cells expressing CXCR3 (TNR3+). CDR3: CASSDIGMNTEAFF.